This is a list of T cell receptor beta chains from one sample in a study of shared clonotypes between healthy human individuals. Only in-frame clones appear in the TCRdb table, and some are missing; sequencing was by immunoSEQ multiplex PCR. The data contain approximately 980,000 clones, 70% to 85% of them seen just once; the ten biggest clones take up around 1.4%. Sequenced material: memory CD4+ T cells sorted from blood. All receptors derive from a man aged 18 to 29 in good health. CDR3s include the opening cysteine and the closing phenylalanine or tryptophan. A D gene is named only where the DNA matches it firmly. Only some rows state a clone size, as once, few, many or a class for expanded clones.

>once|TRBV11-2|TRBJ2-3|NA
CASRGAGTDTQYF
TGTGCCAGCAGGGGGGCTGGCACAGATACGCAGTATTTT
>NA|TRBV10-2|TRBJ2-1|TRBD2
CASSEGLAGGPGVNEQFF
TGCGCCAGCAGTGAGGGTCTAGCGGGAGGGCCGGGTGTAAATGAGCAGTTCTTC
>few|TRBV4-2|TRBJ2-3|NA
CASSQVVSREADTQYF
TGTGCCAGCAGCCAAGTGGTCTCCCGAGAAGCAGATACGCAGTATTTT
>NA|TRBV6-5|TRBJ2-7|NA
CASTSPATYEQYF
TGTGCCAGCACGAGCCCAGCTACCTACGAGCAGTACTTC
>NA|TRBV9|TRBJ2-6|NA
CASSVDAGARGANVLTF
TGTGCCAGCAGCGTAGATGCAGGGGCGCGAGGGGCCAACGTCCTGACTTTC
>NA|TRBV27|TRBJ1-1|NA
CASSLREGRNTEAFF
TGTGCCAGCAGTTTACGGGAGGGACGGAACACTGAAGCTTTCTTT
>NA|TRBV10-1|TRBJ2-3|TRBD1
CASSAGTGRSTDTQYF
TGCGCCAGCAGCGCCGGGACAGGGAGAAGCACAGATACGCAGTATTTT
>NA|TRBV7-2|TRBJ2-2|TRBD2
CASSSPGRGTGELFF
TGTGCCAGCAGCTCGCCCGGGCGGGGGACCGGGGAGCTGTTTTTT
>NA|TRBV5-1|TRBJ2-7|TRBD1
CASSLEGTGFDEQYF
TGCGCCAGCAGCTTGGAAGGGACAGGGTTCGACGAGCAGTACTTC
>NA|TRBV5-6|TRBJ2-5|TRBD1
CASSRDRGAIETQYF
TGTGCCAGCAGCAGGGACAGGGGCGCTATAGAGACCCAGTACTTC
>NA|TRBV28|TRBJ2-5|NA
CASRMGPGKETQYF
TGTGCCAGCAGGATGGGACCGGGGAAGGAGACCCAGTACTTC
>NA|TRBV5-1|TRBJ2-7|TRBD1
CASSLGQGVGEQYF
TGCGCCAGCAGCTTGGGACAGGGGGTAGGAGAGCAGTACTTC
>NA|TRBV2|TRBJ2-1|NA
CASIVERYNEQFF
TGTGCCAGCATAGTAGAGCGCTACAATGAGCAGTTCTTC
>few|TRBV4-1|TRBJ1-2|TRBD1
CASSQIPTGGISDGYTF
TGCGCCAGCAGCCAAATTCCGACAGGGGGCATTAGTGATGGCTACACCTTC
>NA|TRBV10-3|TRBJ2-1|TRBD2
CAISGTSGRIYEQFF
TGTGCCATCAGTGGGACTAGCGGGAGAATCTATGAGCAGTTCTTC
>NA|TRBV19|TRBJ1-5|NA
CASGTEINQPQHF
TGTGCCAGTGGGACTGAAATCAATCAGCCCCAGCATTTT
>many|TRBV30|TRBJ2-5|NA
CAWSVEGEETQYF
TGTGCCTGGAGTGTTGAGGGAGAGGAGACCCAGTACTTC
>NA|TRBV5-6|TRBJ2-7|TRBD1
CATARGTGSEQYF
TGTGCCACCGCGCGGGGGACAGGGTCCGAGCAGTACTTC
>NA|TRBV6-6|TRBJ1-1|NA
CASAPTGMNTEAFF
TGTGCCAGCGCACCTACGGGTATGAACACTGAAGCTTTCTTT
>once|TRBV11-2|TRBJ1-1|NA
CASGFLNTEAFF
TGTGCCAGCGGGTTCTTGAACACTGAAGCTTTCTTT
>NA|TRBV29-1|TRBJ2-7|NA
CSVEDTAEQYF
TGCAGCGTTGAAGATACAGCGGAGCAGTACTTC
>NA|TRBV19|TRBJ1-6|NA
CASSTWTENSPLHF
TGTGCCAGTAGTACCTGGACGGAAAATTCACCCCTCCACTTT
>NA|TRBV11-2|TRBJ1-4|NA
CASTRGGVLKVPNEKLFF
TGTGCCAGCACGCGAGGAGGGGTACTTAAGGTGCCTAATGAAAAACTGTTTTTT
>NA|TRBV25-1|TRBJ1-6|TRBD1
CASSGTGGANGNSPLHF
TGTGCCAGCAGCGGGACAGGGGGCGCGAATGGCAATTCACCCCTCCACTTT
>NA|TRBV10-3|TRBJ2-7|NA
CAISGLGEQYF
TGTGCCATCAGTGGCCTGGGCGAGCAGTACTTC
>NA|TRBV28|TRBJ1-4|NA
CASRPQGSVNEKLFF
TGTGCCAGCAGGCCCCAGGGGTCTGTTAATGAAAAACTGTTTTTT
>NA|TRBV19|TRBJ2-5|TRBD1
CASSTTDRGSRETQYF
TGTGCCAGTAGTACAACCGACAGGGGGTCCAGGGAGACCCAGTACTTC
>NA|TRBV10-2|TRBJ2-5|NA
CASSGTGQETQYF
TGCGCCAGCAGTGGAACGGGGCAAGAGACCCAGTACTTC
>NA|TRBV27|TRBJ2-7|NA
CASGPRGGHEQYF
TGTGCCAGCGGACCCAGGGGAGGTCACGAGCAGTACTTC
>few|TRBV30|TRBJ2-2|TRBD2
CAWIPGLAGGPAGELFF
TGTGCCTGGATTCCGGGACTAGCGGGGGGGCCTGCCGGGGAGCTGTTTTTT
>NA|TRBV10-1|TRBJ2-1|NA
CASSESRGSYNEQFF
TGCGCCAGCAGTGAGTCTAGGGGCTCCTACAATGAGCAGTTCTTC
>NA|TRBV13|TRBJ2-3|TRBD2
CASSLSGRGSTDTQYF
TGTGCCAGCAGCCTTAGCGGGAGGGGGAGCACAGATACGCAGTATTTT
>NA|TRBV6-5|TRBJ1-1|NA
CASSTTQIMNTEAFF
TGTGCCAGCAGTACCACACAGATAATGAACACTGAAGCTTTCTTT
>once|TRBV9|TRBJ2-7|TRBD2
CASSARGLASYEQYF
TGTGCCAGCAGCGCCCGGGGACTAGCGAGCTACGAGCAGTACTTC
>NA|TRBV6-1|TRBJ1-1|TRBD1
CASSSDRASTEAFF
TGTGCCAGCAGCTCAGACAGGGCATCGACTGAAGCTTTCTTT
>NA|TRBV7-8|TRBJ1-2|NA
CASSRTAVYGYTF
TGTGCCAGCAGTCGAACAGCCGTCTATGGCTACACCTTC
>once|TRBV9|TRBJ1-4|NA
CASSVFGGVNEKLFF
TGTGCCAGCAGCGTATTTGGGGGCGTTAATGAAAAACTGTTTTTT
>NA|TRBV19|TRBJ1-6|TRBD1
CASRNGGQNSPLHF
TGTGCCAGTAGGAATGGGGGACAGAATTCACCCCTCCACTTT
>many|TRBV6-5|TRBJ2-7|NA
CASSYGGLGSYEQYF
TGTGCCAGCAGTTACGGGGGGCTAGGTTCCTACGAGCAGTACTTC
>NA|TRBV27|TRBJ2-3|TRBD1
CASSSGQGADTQYF
TGTGCCAGCAGTTCGGGACAGGGGGCAGATACGCAGTATTTT
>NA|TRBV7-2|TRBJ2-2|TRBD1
CASSSGQVHAGELFF
TGTGCCAGCAGCTCGGGACAGGTTCATGCCGGGGAGCTGTTTTTT
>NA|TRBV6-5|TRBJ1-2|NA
CASTKPGDSIYGYTF
TGTGCCAGCACCAAGCCCGGGGACTCGATCTATGGCTACACCTTC